The source of this T cell receptor beta chain is a study of T cell responses to AZD1222 COVID-19 vaccine. Findings of the study overall: Vaccine-associated CD4 TCRs spanned spike, dominant at 160-218 and 743-854. Baseline seropositivity characterized only six or seven AZD1222 recipients.

As regards this clone: Its specificity is unknown.

Sequencing used immunoSEQ multiplex PCR; TCRdb keeps in-frame clones, though not all of them. The sample holds almost 50,000 clones, approximately 80% seen once. J gave up 9 bases and V 5 bases, and 8 bases lay outside the gene matches. Germline loops: CDR1 MDHEN, CDR2 SYDVKM. The CDR3 runs 16 residues. The receptor was isolated from an adult in good health. The material sequenced was peripheral blood, taken on day 0 of MenACWY control vaccination. The J gene is TRBJ2-1, the V gene TRBV28; 15 bases line up with TRBD2. DNA of the CDR3: TGTGCCAGCAGTCCCGCCGGGACTAGCGGGAGGCGTGAGCAGTTCTTC. It encodes CASSPAGTSGRREQFF. Supplemented by reference TRBV28 and TRBJ2-1, the full variable domain reads DVKVTQSSRYLVKRTGEKVFLECVQDMDHENMFWYRQDPGLGLRLIYFSYDVKMKEKGDIPEGYSVSREKKERFSLILESASTNQTSMYLCASSPAGTSGRREQFFGPGTRLTVL.